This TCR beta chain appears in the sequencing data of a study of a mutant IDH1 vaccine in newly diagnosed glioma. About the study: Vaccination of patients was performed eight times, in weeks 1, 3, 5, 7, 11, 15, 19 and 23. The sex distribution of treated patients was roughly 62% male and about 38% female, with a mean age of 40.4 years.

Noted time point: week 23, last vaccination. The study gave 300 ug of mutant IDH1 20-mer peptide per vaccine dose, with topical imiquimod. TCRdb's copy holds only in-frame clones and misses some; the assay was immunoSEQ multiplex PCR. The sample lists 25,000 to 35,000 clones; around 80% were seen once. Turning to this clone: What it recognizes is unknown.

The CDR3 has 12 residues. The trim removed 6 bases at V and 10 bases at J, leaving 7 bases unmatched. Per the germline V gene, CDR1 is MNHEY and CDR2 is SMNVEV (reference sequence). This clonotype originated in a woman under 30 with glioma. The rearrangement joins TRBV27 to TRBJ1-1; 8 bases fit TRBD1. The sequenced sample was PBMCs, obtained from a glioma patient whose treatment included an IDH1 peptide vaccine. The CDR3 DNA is TGTGCCAGCAGCGGACAGGGTGGGACAGCTTTCTTT. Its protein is CASSGQGGTAFF.